Given below is one T cell receptor (beta chain) in context. This clonotype was seen just once. Its antigen target is currently unknown. Base qualities are not provided; no much larger clone lies one nucleotide away. These data belong to a study of blood T cells in healthy people across ages (dated by TCRdb to about 2015). General notes on the study: In model experiments, roughly one uniquely barcoded TCR beta cDNA molecule per two T cells was captured by template switching. To avoid experimental bias, donors of different ages were randomly spread across the sequencing lanes. The donors were divided into four age groups: young (average around 15 years), middle-aged (about 39), aged (62) and long-lived (more than 75). The study analyzed two additional independent replicas of 1 million unique cDNA reads from the same blood draw for two donors, one aged 18 to 29 and one aged 80 or older. The study measured age-related changes in TCR beta repertoire diversity using deep sequencing normalized with unique cDNA molecular identifiers. Here is what the overall study found, with its caveats: Bulk unsorted PBMC profiling prevented conclusive comparison of naive and antigen-experienced compartments. As age increased, observed TCR beta diversity per million T cells dropped in a roughly linear way, and a significant reduction was already evident by age 40. The CMV infection status of donors was not known, potentially confounding age-related changes in expanded clonotypes. The percentage of naive T cells measured by flow cytometry correlated strongly with observed TCR beta diversity. Compared with the aged group, the long-lived group had more naive CD4+ T cells, fewer expanded clones and increased TCR diversity, suggesting age selection. Total diversity estimates from one million sequenced T cells were considered lower bounds and underestimates.

Donors were under 40 systemically healthy Caucasian individuals from Russia aged 6 to 90 years. Each donor gave 9 to 10 milliliters of peripheral blood, collected into EDTA-treated Vacutainer tubes. Ficoll-Paque density-gradient centrifugation was used to isolate PBMCs, with at least 6 million per sample. Trizol reagent was used to extract total RNA from PBMCs, with at least 6 micrograms per sample. Naive CD45RAhigh/CD27high T cell percentages were measured by flow cytometry on a PBMC aliquot from every donor. Library preparation used 5' RACE. TCRdb lists the instrument as Illumina HiSeq 2500. A second PCR of roughly 6 to 11 cycles was performed with a sample-barcoded 5' primer and a J-beta primer mix. A unique molecular identifier was introduced onto each TCR beta cDNA molecule by a template-switch 5' adaptor carrying 12 random nucleotides. Each sample yielded at least 2.5 million CDR3-containing paired-end reads. First-strand cDNA was synthesized from all RNA with the Mint cDNA synthesis kit, primed by a TRBC-specific oligonucleotide. Following uracil-DNA glycosylase treatment, all cDNA underwent a first 18-cycle PCR with the universal primers M1SS and BC2_uni_R. Regarding the original processing steps: Normalization of each sample was performed by random selection of 1 million high-quality reads, each carrying a distinct molecular identifier. Instead of being binned into consensus sequences, reads that shared molecular identifiers were thrown out. MiTCR, set to a Q25 quality threshold and the strictest error-elimination algorithm, was used for CDR3 identification, clonotype clustering and error correction. Lower-bound total TCR beta diversity was estimated with a nonparametric unseen species model using Euler transformation. In TCRdb, the public reads were trimmed at Q25 with fastp and aligned with MiXCR, with productive beta chains retained. Each record represents a unique CDR3 protein, reported with the most common genes and DNA among its rows. These V and J calls derive from TCRdb rather than the authors' analysis. Here the sample has over a million distinct CDR3 sequences; about 45% occur a single time. About 4% of the sample is taken by the ten largest.

Trimming removed 0 bases from V and 1 base from J; the gene matches leave 6 bases unexplained. From a lookup of the germline V gene, CDR1 and CDR2 are MNHNS and SASEGT. The CDR3 goes from the cysteine to the phenylalanine over 17 residues. The DNA shown is the 51-base CDR3, in frame from base 1. The sequence joins TRBV6-1 to TRBJ2-5, with TRBD2 matching 9 junction bases. Material for sequencing was blood. This sequence was found in a woman between 18 and 29 years old in good health. Read as DNA, the sequence is TGTGCCAGCAGTGAAGCGTTGGTAGCGGGGGCCCAAGAGACCCAGTACTTC. This yields the protein CASSEALVAGAQETQYF.